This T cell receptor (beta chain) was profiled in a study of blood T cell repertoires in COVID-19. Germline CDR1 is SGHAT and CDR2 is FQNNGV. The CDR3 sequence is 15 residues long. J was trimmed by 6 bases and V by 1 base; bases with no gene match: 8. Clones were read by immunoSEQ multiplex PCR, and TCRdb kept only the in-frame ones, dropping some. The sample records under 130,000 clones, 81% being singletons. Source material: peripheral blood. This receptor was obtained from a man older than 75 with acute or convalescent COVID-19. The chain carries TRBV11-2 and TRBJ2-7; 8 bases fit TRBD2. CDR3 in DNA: TGTGCCAGCAGCTTAGTAGGACTAGCTACTTCCGAGCAGTACTTC. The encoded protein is CASSLVGLATSEQYF.